Listed here are 17 T cell receptor beta chains from one sample, sequenced in a study of blood T cell repertoires in COVID-19. Repertoires were generated with immunoSEQ multiplex PCR, while TCRdb's copy carries only in-frame clones and drops some. This table holds roughly 150,000 clones, approximately 88% found once. Sequenced input: peripheral blood. The receptors come from a human donor in a cohort sampled during active COVID-19.

The rearrangement links TRBV28 to TRBJ1-1, with TRBD1 matching over 10 bases. The junction had 9 bases not matched to a gene; V was cut back by 1 base and J by 1 base. The CDR3 extends over 18 amino acids. Germline V lookup: CDR1 MDHEN, CDR2 SYDVKM. The DNA of the CDR3 is TGTGCCAGCAGTTTATACGGGGGACAGGGGAGTGGGAACACTGAAGCTTTCTTT. The encoded protein is CASSLYGGQGSGNTEAFF.

This chain uses TRBV7-3 with TRBJ2-7; D not certain. The V end lost 3 bases, the J end lost 6 bases, and 9 bases lay between the germline ends. CDR1 is SGHTA and CDR2 is FQGTGA in the germline V gene. The CDR3 sequence is 12 residues long. CDR3 DNA sequence: TGTGCCAGCAGCTTGGTGGTTAGCGAGCAGTACTTC. Translating it yields CASSLVVSEQYF.

This clone was seen a single time. The genes are TRBV30 and TRBJ1-5, with D tentatively TRBD1 (5 bases). Germline V lookup: CDR1 GTSNPN, CDR2 SVGIG (reference sequence). V lost 2 bases and J lost 3, with 14 bases in between. CDR3 length: 15 residues. CDR3 coding DNA: TGTGCCTGGAGTAAACAGGTACAGCCCAATCAGCCCCAGCATTTT. Encoded protein: CAWSKQVQPNQPQHF.

The rearrangement links TRBV7-6 to TRBJ1-5; unclear D gene. The CDR3 loop spans 17 amino acids. CDR1 is SGHVS, CDR2 FNYEAQ, per germline. Trimming removed 5 bases from V and 5 bases from J, with 22 bases in between. The CDR3 is CASSPDVVPTSYQPQHF. The CDR3 coding sequence is TGTGCCAGCAGCCCAGATGTGGTCCCAACCTCATATCAGCCCCAGCATTTT.

V and J are TRBV2 and TRBJ1-1, with TRBD1 as a possible D gene (5 bases). CDR1 and CDR2 from the germline V gene are SNHLY and FYNNEI. The CDR3 has 15 residues. With 1 base removed from V and 6 bases from J, the gap between germline ends came to 15 bases. The CDR3 DNA reads as TGTGCCAGCAGTGAAGGACAAGGGGTAGGCCCTGAAGCTTTCTTT. This sequence encodes CASSEGQGVGPEAFF.

The V gene is TRBV5-1, the J gene TRBJ2-2; 8 bases align to TRBD2. The V gene end was trimmed by 3 bases and the J gene end by 1 base; junction bases not matched to a gene: 2. CDR1 is SGHRS and CDR2 is YFSETQ in the germline V gene. The CDR3 sequence is 15 residues long. The CDR3 bases are TGCGCCAGCAGCTGGGGACTAGTGAACACCGGGGAGCTGTTTTTT. Amino acid sequence: CASSWGLVNTGELFF.

The chain's CDR3 is CASSFLGALGTEAFF. DNA of the CDR3: TGTGCCAGCAGTTTCTTGGGGGCCCTAGGGACTGAAGCTTTCTTT. The chain recombines TRBV28 with TRBJ1-1, with a weak D call TRBD1 (6 bases). Germline CDR1 and CDR2: MDHEN and SYDVKM. The CDR3 runs 15 residues. V was shortened by 3 bases and J by 5 bases, with 16 bases between the two germline ends.

This sequence joins TRBV5-4 and TRBJ2-2; perhaps TRBD1 as D (6 bases). This CDR3 has 14 amino acids. Trimming left V 0 bases short and J 5 bases short, with 8 bases between. Germline V CDR1 and CDR2: SGHNT, YYREEE (reference sequence). The CDR3 DNA sequence: TGTGCCAGCAGCTTGGACAGGGAAACCGGGGAGCTGTTTTTT. It specifies CASSLDRETGELFF.

This chain joins TRBV6-6 and TRBJ1-3; D gene uncertain. The CDR3 runs to 14 residues. The germline gives CDR1 MNHNY, CDR2 SVGAGI (reference sequence). The V and J ends lost 7 bases and 1 base respectively, with 11 bases between them. CDR3 nucleotide sequence: TGTGCCAGCACCGCTAGTTCGTCTGGAAACACCATATATTTT. It yields the protein CASTASSSGNTIYF.

The rearrangement joins TRBV18 to TRBJ2-3; TRBD2 is a possible D gene (6 bases). Germline V gives CDR1 KGHSH, CDR2 LQKENI. Trimming cost V 5 bases and J 0 bases, with 21 bases left between them. The CDR3 totals 18 residues. This CDR3 reads CASSVYGSAGTSTDTQYF. The DNA for the CDR3 is TGTGCCAGCTCAGTATACGGGAGTGCGGGCACTAGCACAGATACGCAGTATTTT.

This chain links TRBV10-3 with TRBJ2-7, with D possibly TRBD1 on 6 matching bases. The CDR3 is 14 amino acids. CDR1 is ENHRY, CDR2 SYGVKD, per germline. V was cut by 1 base and J by 3 bases, with 10 bases left in between. The CDR3 protein is CAISELQGNYEQYF. CDR3 nucleotides: TGTGCCATCAGTGAGTTGCAGGGGAACTACGAGCAGTACTTC.

Comment on this clone: An end of the junction does not agree with germline; a read error may underlie this. The chain uses TRBV6-1 and TRBJ1-2; 8 nucleotides match TRBD1. CDR3 length equals 14 residues. The germline gives CDR1 MNHNS, CDR2 SASEGT. The DNA for the CDR3 is TGTGCCAGCAATGAAGACAGGGGATCCTATGGCTACACCTTC. Its protein product is CASNEDRGSYGYTF.

For the CDR3, the DNA is TGTGCCAGCTCACCCGCGATAGCGGGAGCTGGAGAGACCCAGTACTTC. Its translation is CASSPAIAGAGETQYF. The chain links TRBV18 to TRBJ2-5; 9 bases map to TRBD2. After removal of 3 bases from V and 4 bases from J, the junction contained 9 bases not matched to a gene. The CDR3 has 16 residues. Germline CDR1 and CDR2: KGHSH and LQKENI.

The gene calls are TRBV9 and TRBJ2-3, with 16 bases that match TRBD2. The CDR3 covers 17 residues. Germline-derived CDR1 and CDR2 are SGDLS and YYNGEE. Trimming removed 3 bases from V and 3 bases from J; junction bases left unmatched: 4. The CDR3 DNA reads as TGTGCCAGCAGCGCCCCGGGACTAGCGGGGGGGACAGATACGCAGTATTTT. Translation gives CASSAPGLAGGTDTQYF.

The rearrangement joins TRBV4-2 to TRBJ2-3; D ambiguous. Germline CDR1 LGHNA, CDR2 YNFKEQ. The germline V and J ends were trimmed by 4 bases and 5 bases, with 13 bases remaining between them. The CDR3 has 14 residues. The CDR3 DNA reads as TGTGCCAGCAGCCTCGCCTTAGCTGGAGATACGCAGTATTTT. Encoded protein: CASSLALAGDTQYF.

The gene calls are TRBV29-1 and TRBJ2-3; 14 bases map to TRBD2. The CDR3 length is 17 residues. CDR1 and CDR2 (germline): SQVTM, ANQGSEA. Trimming removed 6 bases from V and 4 bases from J; junction bases left unmatched: 12. The CDR3 here is CSVTRVTSGRVADTQYF. In DNA form, the CDR3 reads TGCAGCGTCACAAGGGTGACTAGCGGGAGGGTCGCAGATACGCAGTATTTT.

This chain joins TRBV3-1 (or the pseudogene TRBV3-2) and TRBJ2-7; 7 bases match TRBD2. This CDR3 contains 16 residues. Germline V gene sequence: CDR1 LGHDT, CDR2 YNNKEL (reference sequence). V lost 2 bases to trimming and J lost 2 bases; unmatched junction nucleotides: 9. CDR3 region: CASSQLSGTTTYEQYF. The DNA of the CDR3 is TGTGCCAGCAGCCAACTTTCCGGGACTACAACCTACGAGCAGTACTTC.